This passage covers 15 T cell receptor beta chains from one sample sequenced in a study of blood T cell repertoires in COVID-19. Measured with immunoSEQ multiplex PCR; TCRdb has only the in-frame clones, and not every one. Of about 210,000 clones listed, 83% are singletons. Sequenced material: peripheral blood. These receptors originate from a woman between 40 and 50 years old with active or convalescent COVID-19.

V is TRBV5-1 and J is TRBJ2-3; D remains unclear. CDR3 length: 15 residues. With 0 bases removed from V and 2 bases from J, the gap between germline ends came to 10 bases. CDR1 is SGHRS and CDR2 is YFSETQ in the germline V gene. CDR3 bases: TGCGCCAGCAGCTTGGTATCTGTCTACACAGATACGCAGTATTTT. It yields the protein CASSLVSVYTDTQYF.

V is TRBV9 and J is TRBJ1-2; 9 positions agree with TRBD1. The CDR3 is 18 amino acids. With V trimmed by 4 bases and J by 1 base, 14 bases remained unmatched. Germline V gene sequence: CDR1 SGDLS, CDR2 YYNGEE. The CDR3 region has the DNA TGTGCCAGCAGCCCCACAGGCGTCCCGGGACAGGGTAACTATGGCTACACCTTC. Its translation is CASSPTGVPGQGNYGYTF.

V usage is TRBV27 and J usage is TRBJ2-2; a possible D gene is TRBD1 (6 bases). V was cut by 3 bases and J by 8 bases, with 13 bases left in between. There are 14 residues in the CDR3. Germline CDR1 and CDR2: MNHEY and SMNVEV (reference sequence). The CDR3 spells CASSFKPQGGELFF. The CDR3 nucleotides read TGTGCCAGCAGTTTTAAGCCACAGGGAGGGGAGCTGTTTTTT.

The chain employs TRBV5-4 and TRBJ2-5; possible D gene TRBD2, 7 bases. V was cut by 4 bases and J by 4 bases, with 26 bases left in between. The CDR3 consists of 18 residues. Germline V gene data show CDR1 as SGHNT and CDR2 as YYREEE (reference sequence). The CDR3 DNA reads as TGTGCCAGCAGCGGTTTCGGGGGGCGGGGTGTTAGTGGAGAGACCCAGTACTTC. Translation: CASSGFGGRGVSGETQYF.

The genes are TRBV7-8 and TRBJ1-2; no reliable D call. V was clipped by 3 bases and J by 0 bases, with 11 bases between them. The CDR3 loop spans 15 amino acids. Germline V CDR1 and CDR2: SGHVS, FQNEAQ. In nucleotides, the CDR3 is TGTGCCAGCAGCTTCGTACCGGGGACTAACTATGGCTACACCTTC. As protein: CASSFVPGTNYGYTF.

The chain uses TRBV5-4 and TRBJ1-2; 12 positions match TRBD1. With V trimmed by 4 bases and J by 6 bases, 4 bases remained unmatched. Germline V gene lookup returns CDR1 SGHNT and CDR2 YYREEE (reference sequence). The CDR3 runs 14 residues. CDR3: CASSRDRGLDGYTF. CDR3 nucleotides: TGTGCCAGCAGCCGGGACAGGGGGCTAGATGGCTACACCTTC.

The chain is built from TRBV7-9 and TRBJ2-5, with 9 bases fitting TRBD1. V trimming: 8 bases; J trimming: 3 bases; junction bases outside the gene matches: 7. CDR1 is SEHNR, CDR2 FQNEAQ, per germline (reference sequence). The CDR3 is 14 residues long. The DNA for the CDR3 is TGTGCCAGCCCTACGGGGGACAGGGAAGAGACCCAGTACTTC. This encodes CASPTGDREETQYF.

The chain combines TRBV2 with TRBJ1-5, with 8 bases matching TRBD1. Germline V gives CDR1 SNHLY, CDR2 FYNNEI. V dropped 6 bases and J dropped 4; count of bases not matched to a gene: 5. The CDR3 is 14 amino acids. This chain's CDR3 is CASRTGAKNQPQHF. Here the CDR3 DNA reads TGTGCCAGCAGGACAGGGGCCAAAAATCAGCCCCAGCATTTT.

This clone was detected only a few times. This rearrangement joins TRBV19 to TRBJ2-2; D perhaps matches TRBD2 (7 bases). CDR3 length equals 19 residues. Looked up from germline, CDR1 is LNHDA and CDR2 is SQIVND (reference sequence). V was cut by 1 base and J by 3 bases, with 21 bases left in between. The CDR3 loop reads CASSIGFFRGAGDTGELFF. The CDR3 DNA reads TGTGCCAGTAGTATAGGATTCTTTCGGGGGGCGGGAGACACCGGGGAGCTGTTTTTT. Filled out from reference TRBV19 and TRBJ2-2, the complete variable domain reads DGGITQSPKYLFRKEGQNVTLSCEQNLNHDAMYWYRQDPGQGLRLIYYSQIVNDFQKGDIAEGYSVSREKKESFPLTVTSAQKNPTAFYLCASSIGFFRGAGDTGELFFGEGSRLTVL.

The chain has TRBV28 and TRBJ2-2; no firm D call. This CDR3 spans 13 amino acids. The germline V gene encodes CDR1 MDHEN and CDR2 SYDVKM. V lost 7 bases, J lost 0 bases, and 6 bases lay in between. CDR3 sequence reads: CASTITNTGELFF. CDR3 sequence (DNA): TGTGCCAGCACTATCACGAACACCGGGGAGCTGTTTTTT.

The chain has TRBV7-9 and TRBJ1-6; 9 bases match TRBD1. This CDR3 spans 15 amino acids. V trimming: 4 bases; J trimming: 8 bases; junction bases outside the gene matches: 6. Germline V gene lookup returns CDR1 SEHNR and CDR2 FQNEAQ (reference sequence). CDR3 sequence reads: CASSSRQGGDSPLHF. The CDR3 coding sequence is TGTGCCAGCAGCTCCCGACAGGGGGGGGATTCACCCCTCCACTTT.

This CDR3 is CASSRGGRGIQPQHF. The CDR3 region has the DNA TGTGCCAGCAGTCGGGGGGGCAGGGGGATTCAGCCCCAGCATTTT. This chain connects TRBV6-2 or TRBV6-3 to TRBJ1-5; 7 bases fit TRBD1. This CDR3 comprises 15 residues. The ends lost 5 bases at V and 6 bases at J; junction bases unmatched: 10. CDR1 is MNHEY and CDR2 is SVGEGT in the germline V gene.

This clone was observed once. The chain joins TRBV7-3 to TRBJ2-3, with D perhaps matching TRBD2 (6 bases). The CDR3 spans 14 residues. With 4 bases removed from V and 5 bases from J, the gap between germline ends came to 13 bases. From germline, CDR1 is SGHTA and CDR2 FQGTGA. CDR3 loop: CASSSEGQGDTQYF. The DNA of the CDR3 is TGTGCCAGCAGCTCGGAGGGGCAGGGAGATACGCAGTATTTT.

The chain employs TRBV5-6 and TRBJ2-7; D is possibly TRBD2 (5 bases). The germline V gene encodes CDR1 SGHDT and CDR2 YYEEEE. V was cut by 4 bases and J by 0 bases, with 14 bases left in between. The CDR3 loop spans 15 amino acids. CDR3 bases: TGTGCCAGCAGCCCACCGGGGTTTAGCTCCTACGAGCAGTACTTC. The encoded protein is CASSPPGFSSYEQYF.

The chain employs TRBV4-1 and TRBJ1-5; D remains unclear. The CDR3 sequence is 16 residues long. Trimming removed 2 bases at V and 0 bases at J, with 11 bases between. The V gene's germline CDR1 is MGHRA and CDR2 YSYEKL. CDR3 nucleotide sequence: TGCGCCAGCAGCCAAATCGGAGAGAATAGCAATCAGCCCCAGCATTTT. Translated: CASSQIGENSNQPQHF.